A selection of T cell receptor beta chains follows, all from one sample in a study of neurological immune-mediated disorders. TCRdb ran MiXCR on the 5' RACE reads and lists one entry per CDR3 protein. In the table there are tens of thousands of distinct CDR3 sequences, less than 5.5% of which are singletons. The source material was PBMCs. The receptors come from a man under 40 with multiple sclerosis. The CDR3 runs from the conserved cysteine through the conserved F or W. A D gene is named only where the DNA matches it firmly. A clone size is listed for some rows: how often the clone was seen (once, few, many), or a class if it is expanded.

len | d_gene | j_gene | v_gene | abundance | CDR3nt | CDR3aa
17 | TRBD1 | TRBJ1-1 | TRBV12-3/TRBV12-4 | - | TGTGCCAGCAGTTTCCACTCCAACAGGGGAATGAACACTGAAGCTTTCTTT | CASSFHSNRGMNTEAFF
15 | TRBD1 | TRBJ2-5 | TRBV5-1 | many | TGCGCCAGCAGCTTGGAGGGGGCCTGGCAAGAGACCCAGTACTTC | CASSLEGAWQETQYF
15 | TRBD1 | TRBJ2-2 | TRBV4-1 | many | TGCGCCAGCAGCCCCAGGGGGCTTGGCACCGGGGAGCTGTTTTTT | CASSPRGLGTGELFF
14 | - | TRBJ2-2 | TRBV7-8 | many | TGTGCCAGCTACCCCCTCGGGGGCACCGGGGAGCTGTTTTTT | CASYPLGGTGELFF
15 | - | TRBJ2-2 | TRBV20-1 | few | TGCAGTGCTAGCTGGGGGGGCGTGGGCACCGGGGAGCTGTTTTTT | CSASWGGVGTGELFF
13 | - | TRBJ1-2 | TRBV29-1 | - | TGCAGCGTTGAAGGTGGGACCGACTATGGCTACACCTTC | CSVEGGTDYGYTF
15 | TRBD1 | TRBJ1-2 | TRBV10-3 | few | TGTGCCATCAGTGGGGGACAGGGGGCAGAATATGGCTACACCTTC | CAISGGQGAEYGYTF
12 | - | TRBJ1-1 | TRBV10-3 | many | TGTGCCATCAGTGACGGGGGCACTGAAGCTTTCTTT | CAISDGGTEAFF
15 | TRBD2 | TRBJ2-1 | TRBV20-1 | - | TGCAGTGCTAGCCTCGCGGGGGGCTCCTACAATGAGCAGTTCTTC | CSASLAGGSYNEQFF
15 | - | TRBJ2-1 | TRBV2 | many | TGTGCCAGCAGAAGGGGCCCTACTGAGGACAATGAGCAGTTCTTC | CASRRGPTEDNEQFF
14 | - | TRBJ2-5 | TRBV7-2 | - | TGTGCCAGCAGCCGCCCGGGGACCCAAGAGACCCAGTACTTC | CASSRPGTQETQYF
13 | - | TRBJ1-5 | TRBV12-3/TRBV12-4 | few | TGTGCCAGCAGACCCTCCACGGGTCAGCCCCAGAATTTT | CASRPSTGQPQNF
12 | - | TRBJ2-2 | TRBV5-1 | many | TGCGCCAGCAGCTTCGGGGGCGGGGAGCTGTTTTTT | CASSFGGGELFF
15 | - | TRBJ1-2 | TRBV14 | many | TGTGCCAGCAGCCAAGTCGGCCAAGGGGCCTATGGCTACACCTTC | CASSQVGQGAYGYTF
13 | - | TRBJ1-1 | TRBV7-2 | many | TGTGCCAGCAGCCCCAGCCCGGGCACTGAAGCTTTCTTT | CASSPSPGTEAFF